The 25 T cell receptor beta chains below were found in one sample sequenced in a study of CD8+ T cells in alopecia areata. The sequencing template was cDNA reverse transcribed from extracted RNA. Data came from immunoSEQ multiplex PCR; TCRdb stores just in-frame clones and leaves some out. The sample gives 110,000 to 150,000 clones, roughly 50% of which show up once; around 6.6% is in the top ten. The sample consisted of CD4+ T cells sorted from blood, taken at week 0. The receptors derive from a human donor with alopecia areata.

CDR3: CAWSGVSITDTQYF. The CDR3 DNA is TGTGCCTGGAGTGGCGTCAGTATCACAGATACGCAGTATTTT. This rearrangement joins TRBV30 to TRBJ2-3; D gene unclear. CDR1 GTSNPN and CDR2 SVGIG come from the germline V gene (reference sequence). V was pared by 1 base and J by 2 bases, with 10 bases between. The CDR3 totals 14 residues. The full variable domain, completed using reference TRBV30 and TRBJ2-3, is SQTIHQWPATLVQPVGSPLSLECTVEGTSNPNLYWYRQAAGRGLQLLFYSVGIGQISSEVPQNLSASRPQDRQFILSSKKLLLSDSGFYLCAWSGVSITDTQYFGPGTRLTVL.

The chain links TRBV29-1 to TRBJ2-7; D possibly corresponds to TRBD1 (6 bases). Germline V gene sequence: CDR1 SQVTM, CDR2 ANQGSEA. The CDR3 totals 12 residues. Trimming left V 7 bases short and J 6 bases short, with 16 bases between. The CDR3 reads CSANRDSGEQYF. As DNA, the CDR3 is TGCAGCGCGAACAGGGATAGTGGCGAGCAGTACTTC.

The chain uses TRBV4-1 and TRBJ2-3, with 8 bases lining up with TRBD2. The V segment lost 4 bases and the J segment 9 bases; nucleotides outside the gene matches: 9. This CDR3 is built from 14 residues. CDR1 MGHRA and CDR2 YSYEKL come from the germline V gene. The CDR3 loop reads CASSRGGGGTTQYF. In nucleotides, the CDR3 is TGCGCCAGCAGCCGGGGAGGCGGGGGGACAACGCAGTATTTT.

The chain employs TRBV10-3 and TRBJ1-5; TRBD1 matches 7 bases. This CDR3 spans 13 amino acids. The germline gives CDR1 ENHRY, CDR2 SYGVKD. Trimming at V came to 4 bases and at J to 6 bases, leaving 3 bases not matched to a gene. For the CDR3, the DNA is TGTGCCATCAGTGCTCAGGGGGTTCAGCCCCAGCATTTT. This translates into CAISAQGVQPQHF.

This chain's CDR3 is CSVTEDTQYF. In DNA form, the CDR3 reads TGCAGCGTTACGGAGGATACGCAGTATTTT. This chain joins TRBV29-1 and TRBJ2-3, with D unresolved. This CDR3 is 10 amino acids long. Trimming stripped 5 bases from V and 6 bases from J, with 6 bases between. Germline V gene sequence: CDR1 SQVTM, CDR2 ANQGSEA.

This chain uses TRBV30 with TRBJ2-5; a possible D gene is TRBD2 (6 bases). V lost 4 bases and J lost 2, with 20 bases in between. The CDR3 consists of 16 residues. CDR1 is GTSNPN, CDR2 SVGIG, per germline (reference sequence). The CDR3 loop reads CAWIPHTGTGQETQYF. CDR3 nucleotides: TGTGCCTGGATACCTCACACCGGGACTGGACAAGAGACCCAGTACTTC.

CDR3 sequence (DNA): TGTGCCATCAGGAGACAGGATTCGAACACTGAAGCTTTCTTT. This codes for CAIRRQDSNTEAFF. The rearrangement uses TRBV10-3 and TRBJ1-1; tentatively, D is TRBD1 (6 bases). The CDR3 contains 14 residues. Germline V gene data show CDR1 as ENHRY and CDR2 as SYGVKD. Trimming shortened V by 6 bases and J by 1 base, and 12 bases separated the two germline ends.

The chain is built from TRBV10-3 and TRBJ2-3; TRBD2 matches at 8 bases. The V segment lost 4 bases and the J segment 1 base; nucleotides outside the gene matches: 4. Looked up from germline, CDR1 is ENHRY and CDR2 is SYGVKD. This CDR3 is built from 15 residues. The CDR3: CAISASGGGTDTQYF. CDR3 nucleotides: TGTGCCATCAGTGCGAGCGGGGGAGGCACAGATACGCAGTATTTT.

The chain has TRBV30 and TRBJ2-7; maybe TRBD1 (6 bases). In germline, CDR1 is GTSNPN, CDR2 SVGIG (reference sequence). This CDR3 region has 13 residues. The V end was cut by 5 bases, the J end by 3 bases, with 14 bases between. The chain's CDR3 is CAWSRGTHYEQYF. The CDR3 region has the DNA TGTGCCTGGTCGAGGGGGACCCACTACGAGCAGTACTTC.

The chain links TRBV5-1 to TRBJ2-7, with D possibly called TRBD1 or TRBD2 (5 bases each). Trimming shortened V by 4 bases and J by 1 base, and 15 bases separated the two germline ends. CDR3 length: 15 residues. The germline V gene encodes CDR1 SGHRS and CDR2 YFSETQ. For the CDR3, the DNA is TGCGCCAGCAGCGGGGACGTACAAGGGTCCTACGAGCAGTACTTC. Residues: CASSGDVQGSYEQYF.

This chain links TRBV6-5 with TRBJ2-3; either TRBD1 or TRBD2 may supply D (5 bases each). V shed 6 bases and J shed 2 bases, with 12 bases lying between them. This CDR3 has 14 residues. CDR1 is MNHEY and CDR2 is SVGAGI in the germline V gene. The CDR3 spells CASRRGYYTDTQYF. CDR3 DNA sequence: TGTGCCAGCAGGAGGGGTTATTACACAGATACGCAGTATTTT.

V usage is TRBV29-1 and J usage is TRBJ1-2; 8 nucleotides align to TRBD1. Germline loops: CDR1 SQVTM, CDR2 ANQGSEA. The trim removed 6 bases at V and 4 bases at J, leaving 7 bases unmatched. This CDR3 has 13 residues. CDR3: CSVRTGLGYGYTF. The DNA for the CDR3 is TGCAGCGTGCGGACAGGGCTCGGCTATGGCTACACCTTC.

As DNA, the CDR3 is TGTGCCAGCAGCCCACTTGCCTATGAAGCTTTCTTT. It is translated as CASSPLAYEAFF. V usage is TRBV6-5 and J usage is TRBJ1-1, with D unclear. This CDR3 contains 12 residues. The V and J ends lost 6 bases and 7 bases respectively, with 12 bases between them. CDR1 is MNHEY, CDR2 SVGAGI, per germline.

This rearrangement joins TRBV13 to TRBJ2-7; 8 bases are a match to TRBD1. CDR3 size: 14 residues. V lost 2 bases to trimming and J lost 4 bases; unmatched junction nucleotides: 4. Germline V lookup: CDR1 PRHDT, CDR2 FYEKMQ (reference sequence). The chain's CDR3 is CASSLTGGVYEQYF. Written as DNA, the CDR3 is TGTGCCAGCAGCTTAACAGGGGGTGTATACGAGCAGTACTTC.

This clone was counted between two and nine times. The V call is TRBV29-1, the J call TRBJ1-2, with a possible D match to TRBD1 (6 bases). Germline V gene sequence: CDR1 SQVTM, CDR2 ANQGSEA. Trimming shortened V by 2 bases and J by 8 bases, and 18 bases separated the two germline ends. The CDR3 is made up of 14 amino acids. This chain's CDR3 is CSVEPLQGMGGYTF. The CDR3 DNA reads as TGCAGCGTTGAACCATTACAGGGAATGGGGGGCTACACCTTC.

V is TRBV4-2 and J is TRBJ2-7; TRBD1 is a possible D gene (6 bases). Germline V CDR1 and CDR2: LGHNA, YNFKEQ. This CDR3 is 14 amino acids long. Trimming cost V 4 bases and J 7 bases, with 17 bases left between them. The CDR3 nucleotides read TGTGCCAGCAGCCCGACGCACAGGGAACGGGAGCAGTACTTC. This encodes CASSPTHREREQYF.

The V gene is TRBV27, the J gene TRBJ2-5; TRBD1 might be the D (5 bases). V was clipped by 5 bases and J by 3 bases, with 16 bases between them. Germline V gives CDR1 MNHEY, CDR2 SMNVEV (reference sequence). The CDR3 consists of 15 residues. The CDR3 bases are TGTGCCAGCAGTCGAAGGACACTCTACGAAGAGACCCAGTACTTC. Its protein is CASSRRTLYEETQYF.

This chain links TRBV7-2 with TRBJ2-5; 8 bases fit TRBD2. The CDR3 is 16 residues long. The J segment lost 0 bases and the V segment lost 1 base, leaving 4 bases of the junction unmatched. CDR1 is SGHTA and CDR2 is FQGNSA in the germline V gene. The DNA of the CDR3 is TGTGCCAGCAGCTTAGTAGGGACTAGGGACCAAGAGACCCAGTACTTC. Its translation: CASSLVGTRDQETQYF.

V usage is TRBV18 and J usage is TRBJ2-5; D is possibly TRBD1 or TRBD2 (5 bases each). The germline V and J ends were trimmed by 0 bases and 10 bases, with 15 bases remaining between them. Germline CDR1 is KGHSH and CDR2 is LQKENI. The CDR3 runs 14 residues. CDR3: CASSPPGPSRGQYF. DNA for the CDR3: TGTGCCAGCTCACCACCGGGACCGTCAAGGGGCCAGTACTTC.

The chain has TRBV5-1 and TRBJ2-7; D gene ambiguous. The CDR3 has 13 amino acids. The V and J ends lost 0 bases and 0 bases respectively, with 4 bases between them. Germline CDR1 and CDR2: SGHRS and YFSETQ. In nucleotides, the CDR3 is TGCGCCAGCAGCTTGGCGCACTCCTACGAGCAGTACTTC. Translating it yields CASSLAHSYEQYF.

Comments on this clone: This CDR3 is also generated by other DNA sequences in the sample. This chain connects TRBV29-1 to TRBJ1-1; 10 bases line up with TRBD1. J was trimmed by 4 bases and V by 6 bases; bases with no gene match: 2. CDR1 and CDR2 from the germline V gene are SQVTM and ANQGSEA. CDR3 length: 12 amino acids. The CDR3 DNA reads TGCAGCGTGGACAGGGGGACCACTGAAGCTTTCTTT. Translated: CSVDRGTTEAFF.

The genes are TRBV29-1 and TRBJ1-2, with TRBD1 as a possible D gene (5 bases). V lost 1 base and J lost 6, with 6 bases in between. Germline CDR1 reads SQVTM; CDR2 reads ANQGSEA. This CDR3 contains 11 residues. The CDR3 DNA is TGCAGCGTTGAAGCACAGGATGGCTACACCTTC. Amino acids: CSVEAQDGYTF. The full variable domain, completed using reference TRBV29-1 and TRBJ1-2, is SAVISQKPSRDICQRGTSLTIQCQVDSQVTMMFWYRQQPGQSLTLIATANQGSEATYESGFVIDKFPISRPNLTFSTLTVSNMSPEDSSIYLCSVEAQDGYTFGSGTRLTVV.

The chain employs TRBV5-1 and TRBJ2-5; a possible D gene is TRBD1 (7 bases). The CDR3 is made up of 14 amino acids. V lost 2 bases to trimming and J lost 4 bases, with 12 bases between them. CDR1 SGHRS and CDR2 YFSETQ come from the germline V gene. DNA of the CDR3: TGCGCCAGCAGCTTAGGGACAGCGGGAGAGACCCAGTACTTC. This codes for CASSLGTAGETQYF.

This sequence joins TRBV7-9 and TRBJ2-3; D is possibly TRBD1 (5 bases). Germline V gene sequence: CDR1 SEHNR, CDR2 FQNEAQ (reference sequence). Trimming took off 0 bases at V and 3 bases at J, with 10 bases between the two ends. CDR3 length: 15 residues. In DNA form, the CDR3 reads TGTGCCAGCAGCTTAGCAGGGTACAGGACAGATACGCAGTATTTT. It yields the protein CASSLAGYRTDTQYF.

The chain recombines TRBV30 with TRBJ1-4; weak D call: TRBD1 (6 bases). Trimming shortened V by 1 base and J by 7 bases, and 13 bases separated the two germline ends. Germline V gene sequence: CDR1 GTSNPN, CDR2 SVGIG (reference sequence). This CDR3 is built from 14 residues. The CDR3, as DNA: TGTGCCTGGAGTGGATCGGGGGCGAGTGAAAAACTGTTTTTT. Its translation: CAWSGSGASEKLFF.